This note documents a single T cell receptor (beta chain) sequence. PCR involved 60 Vbeta and 13 Jbeta primers. Method: immunoSEQ multiplex PCR; TCRdb's copy keeps in-frame clones and lacks some. Here the sample spans tens of thousands of clones, around four fifths being singletons. The data originate from a study of cytomegalovirus exposure and HLA in healthy donors. In the study overall: Earlier, approximately 180 million T cells were analyzed, and 90 million to 120 million unique TCR beta sequences were found among them. Unique TCRs numbering around 85 million, obtained from HLA-typed donors, made up an early data release.

Per the germline V gene, CDR1 is SGHRS and CDR2 is YFSETQ. Germline trimming cut 4 bases from V and 4 bases from J; bases unmatched to any gene: 5. The CDR3 totals 14 residues. The sequenced sample was PBMCs. The V call is TRBV5-1, the J call TRBJ2-7; 10 positions match TRBD1. The sequence was collected from a man aged 25-45 years in good health and CMV-seronegative. The CDR3 sequence is CASSPGDRGYEQYF. The CDR3 DNA sequence: TGCGCCAGCAGCCCAGGGGACAGGGGTTACGAGCAGTACTTC. The full variable domain, in which reference TRBV5-1 and TRBJ2-7 provide the parts outside the CDR3, is KAGVTQTPRYLIKTRGQQVTLSCSPISGHRSVSWYQQTPGQGLQFLFEYFSETQRNKGNFPGRFSGRQFSNSRSEMNVSTLELGDSALYLCASSPGDRGYEQYFGPGTRLTVT.